The 6 T cell receptor beta chains listed next were all sequenced from one sample in a study of CD8+ T cells in alopecia areata. Sequencing templates came from extracted RNA that was reverse transcribed into cDNA. Data came from immunoSEQ multiplex PCR; TCRdb stores just in-frame clones and leaves some out. The profile covers 290,000 or so clones, none occurring a single time. A sort of pooled cutaneous lymph node cells used CD4, CD8alpha, NKG2D, NKG2ACE and other stains. The sample consisted of CD4+ T cells sorted from a lymph node. The receptors derive from a C3H/HeJ mouse with alopecia areata. Mouse strain MHC haplotype: H2-k.

This clone was observed a few times. Germline and genes: mouse. From the germline J gene comes the end of the CDR3, since the read stops 4 residues before it. The genes are TRBV13-3 and TRBJ2-1, with 9 bases fitting TRBD2. Germline CDR1 and CDR2: NNHDY and SYVADS. CDR3 length equals 13 residues. CDR3 residues: CASRKTGGAEQFF. The sequenced part of the CDR3 DNA is TGTGCCAGCAGAAAGACTGGGGGCGCT.

This clone was recorded a few times. The genes are named according to mouse. The CDR3 extends 4 residues past the end of the read, so its final part is completed from the germline J gene. The chain couples TRBV1 to TRBJ1-2; D not certain. The CDR3 has 14 residues. Trimming shortened V by 1 base and J by 2 bases, and 8 bases separated the two germline ends. Germline CDR1 reads NSQYPW; CDR2 reads LRSPGD (reference sequence). CDR3 region: CTCSAALGNSDYTF. The CDR3 DNA, read in part, is TGCACCTGCAGTGCAGCCCTGGGGAACTCC.

In regard to this clone: Any gene name here is a mouse gene name. CDR3 bases read: TGTGCTAGCAGTAGAGATAACAAAAACACA. Protein product: CASSRDNKNT. The entire CDR3 is CASSRDNKNTEVFF. The chain uses TRBV17 and TRBJ1-1; D gene unclear. The observed sequence ends 4 residues before the CDR3 terminus, with the missing tail filled in from the germline J gene. The CDR3 contains 14 residues. The V gene lost 0 bases and the J gene lost 1 base, with 6 bases spanning the gap. Germline V gene data show CDR1 as MNHDT and CDR2 as YYDKIL. Supplemented by reference TRBV17 and TRBJ1-1, the full variable domain reads DTTVKQNPRYKLARVGKPVNLICSQTMNHDTMYWYQKKPNQAPKLLLFYYDKILNREADTFEKFQSSRPNNSFCSLYIGSAGLEYSAMYLCASSRDNKNTEVFFGKGTRLTVV.

This clone showed up many times. The gene symbols are mouse symbols. The CDR3 end is not reached by the read, which stops 4 residues before it; the germline J gene fills it in. The genes are TRBV1 and TRBJ2-3; a possible D gene is TRBD1 (5 bases). V was clipped by 0 bases and J by 0 bases, with 10 bases between them. CDR1 is NSQYPW, CDR2 LRSPGD, per germline (reference sequence). The CDR3 is 16 residues long. CDR3 DNA (partial): TGCACCTGCAGTGCAGATCCCCCAGGGAGTGCAGAA. This encodes CTCSADPPGSAE. The complete CDR3 protein is CTCSADPPGSAETLYF.

This clone was counted only a few times. Mouse gene names and germline throughout. The CDR3 extends 4 residues past the end of the read, so its final part is completed from the germline J gene. The V call is TRBV1, the J call TRBJ2-5; D gene ambiguous. The length of the CDR3 is 13 residues. CDR1 is NSQYPW and CDR2 is LRSPGD in the germline V gene (reference sequence). CDR3 bases read: TGCACCTGCAGTGGGTCAGACAAAGAC. Translating gives CTCSGSDKD. The whole CDR3 protein is CTCSGSDKDTQYF.

On this clone: Mouse names are used for the genes. The read terminates 4 residues ahead of where the CDR3 ends, so the germline J gene completes it. J is TRBJ2-7 and V is TRBV13-1, with 7 bases that match TRBD1. Looked up from germline, CDR1 is NSHNY and CDR2 is SYGAGN. This CDR3 contains 13 residues. The DNA read from the CDR3 is TGTGCCAGCAGGCCGGGACAGTTATAT. Its translation is CASRPGQLY. The complete CDR3 sequence is CASRPGQLYEQYF.